A selection of T cell receptor beta chains follows, all from one sample in a study of blood T cell repertoires in COVID-19. The data were produced by immunoSEQ multiplex PCR, yet TCRdb's version contains in-frame clones alone and is incomplete. This table has about 140,000 clones, about 85% appearing once. Sample: peripheral blood. The source is a human donor with COVID-19, enrolled during active disease. The donor label of this sample is uncertain. Each CDR3 is given with its conserved first and last residue. The D gene is left open where the match is weak. Expanded clones are given a class, and other clones once, few, many or no size at all.

>TRBJ1-6|.|.|TRBV5-4
TGTGCCAGCAGCGGGATGCGGGATTCACCCCTCCACTTT
CASSGMRDSPLHF
>TRBJ1-2|.|.|TRBV28
TGTGCCAGCACCTCGGGTGATTGGGTCTATGGCTACACCTTC
CASTSGDWVYGYTF
>TRBJ1-2|.|.|TRBV7-3
TGTGCCAGCAGCTTAAGCGGAGTGGGCTACACCTTC
CASSLSGVGYTF
>TRBJ1-5|.|.|TRBV6-5
TGTGCCAGCAGTTACTCAGCAGGGAGGTCTATACAGCCCCAGCATTTT
CASSYSAGRSIQPQHF
>TRBJ2-2|.|.|TRBV11-3
TGTGCCAGCAGCAACCAGGGGCAGGGTTCATCCGGGGAGCTGTTTTTT
CASSNQGQGSSGELFF
>TRBJ2-7|TRBD2|.|TRBV4-1
TGCGCCAGCAGCCAAGATTGGAGGTCTAGCGGGGTAAAAGCGGGCGAGCAGTACTTC
CASSQDWRSSGVKAGEQYF
>TRBJ2-2|TRBD2|.|TRBV7-3
TGTGCCAGCAGCAGCGGGACTAGCGCGGACGGGGAGCTGTTTTTT
CASSSGTSADGELFF
>TRBJ2-1|.|.|TRBV24-1
TGTGCCACCAGTATAGCAGGGGTGGGTTTCGATGAGCAGTTCTTC
CATSIAGVGFDEQFF
>TRBJ2-7|.|.|TRBV6-5
TGTGCCAGCAGTTACTCCGGGGTCTCACTAGCCCACGAGCAGTACTTC
CASSYSGVSLAHEQYF
>TRBJ1-1|.|.|TRBV7-8
TGTGCCAGCAGCTGGACAGCGAACACTGAAGCTTTCTTT
CASSWTANTEAFF
>TRBJ2-1|.|.|TRBV5-1
TGCGCCACCTCCCGCGGGTCAGGGGCCTTCTATGATGAGCAGTTCTTC
CATSRGSGAFYDEQFF
>TRBJ2-3|.|once|TRBV7-3
TGTGCCAGCAGCTCCGCAGGGGTCACAGATACGCAGTATTTT
CASSSAGVTDTQYF
>TRBJ2-3|.|.|TRBV9
TGTGCCAGCAGCCCAGGCCGGGCGGGGCCCACAGATACGCAGTATTTT
CASSPGRAGPTDTQYF
>TRBJ2-7|TRBD1|.|TRBV19
TGTGCCAGTGGGGGACAGGGGGTCGGCGAGCAGTACTTC
CASGGQGVGEQYF
>TRBJ1-1|TRBD1|.|TRBV3-1/TRBV3-2
TGTGCCAGCAGCCGCGAGGGGACAGTGAACACTGAAGCTTTCTTT
CASSREGTVNTEAFF
>TRBJ2-5|TRBD2|.|TRBV14
TGTGCCAGTAGCGACTGGACTAGCGGGGGGGAAGAGACCCAGTACTTC
CASSDWTSGGEETQYF
>TRBJ2-7|TRBD1|.|TRBV5-4
TGTGCCAGCAGCTTTTTACAGGGGGGCTCCTACGAGCAGTACTTC
CASSFLQGGSYEQYF
>TRBJ1-2|TRBD1|.|TRBV27
TGTGCCAGCAGTCTCTCCGGGACAGGGGGCGCGTTTGGCTACACCTTC
CASSLSGTGGAFGYTF
>TRBJ2-3|.|few|TRBV5-4
TGTGCCAGCAGCTTGGGACAGATCACAGATACGCAGTATTTT
CASSLGQITDTQYF
>TRBJ1-6|TRBD1|.|TRBV27
TGTGCCAGCAGTTCGACAGGGAGCATGGTGGGCTCCTATAATTCACCCCTCCACTTT
CASSSTGSMVGSYNSPLHF
>TRBJ1-1|.|.|TRBV19
TGTGCCAGCTATCTACTTAACACTGAAGCTTTCTTT
CASYLLNTEAFF
>TRBJ1-4|TRBD1|.|TRBV19
TGTGCCAGTAGACGGACAGGGGGAAATGAAAAACTGTTTTTT
CASRRTGGNEKLFF
>TRBJ2-2|.|.|TRBV6-2/TRBV6-3
TGTGCCAGCAGTTACTCCCCTACCGAGAACACCGGGGAGCTGTTTTTT
CASSYSPTENTGELFF
>TRBJ2-2|TRBD2|.|TRBV19
TGTGCCAGGCCTACCGGGGGGAGGACCGGGGAGCTGTTTTTT
CARPTGGRTGELFF
>TRBJ2-5|.|.|TRBV18
TGTGCCAGCTCACCACCGTCAGGGGCCACCCAAGAGACCCAGTACTTC
CASSPPSGATQETQYF
>TRBJ1-1|.|.|TRBV5-1
TGCGCCAGCAGCCTTGCGGGGAACACTGAAGCTTTCTTT
CASSLAGNTEAFF
>TRBJ1-6|.|.|TRBV28
TGTGCCAGCAGTCCAGCGGGGAATTCACCCCTCCACTTT
CASSPAGNSPLHF
>TRBJ1-3|.|.|TRBV7-9
TGTGCCAGCAGCACAAGACAGTTTAGAAACACCATATATTTT
CASSTRQFRNTIYF
>TRBJ2-1|.|.|TRBV7-3
TGTGCCAGCAGCTTAATGGGAGGCCCTACGTTCTTC
CASSLMGGPTFF
>TRBJ2-1|.|once|TRBV12-5
TGTGCTAGTGGTGCGGACGGAGGTTACAATGAGCAGTTCTTC
CASGADGGYNEQFF
>TRBJ1-4|.|.|TRBV6-6
TGTGCCAGCAGTTACGGGGGGGAAAAACTGTTTTTT
CASSYGGEKLFF
>TRBJ1-2|TRBD1|.|TRBV7-6
TGTGCCAGCAGCTCTACAGGGGTTAACGACTACACCTTC
CASSSTGVNDYTF
>TRBJ2-1|TRBD2|.|TRBV9
TGTGCCAGCAGCGTAGATGGACTAGCCCAACGTCGTGAGCAGTTCTTC
CASSVDGLAQRREQFF
>TRBJ2-7|.|once|TRBV5-4
TGTGCCAGCAGCTATGGCGGGAAATACGAGCAGTACTTC
CASSYGGKYEQYF
>TRBJ1-2|.|.|TRBV10-3
TGTGCCATCAGTGAGTCGCTGGGGAGCACTAACTATGGCTACACCTTC
CAISESLGSTNYGYTF
>TRBJ1-2|TRBD1|.|TRBV12-3/TRBV12-4
TGTGCCAGCAGTTTAGGACAGGGGTATGGCTACACCTTC
CASSLGQGYGYTF
>TRBJ2-3|TRBD2|once|TRBV5-1
TGCGCCAGCAGCTTGATGACGGGAGGCGACACAGATACGCAGTATTTT
CASSLMTGGDTDTQYF
>TRBJ2-3|TRBD2|.|TRBV27
TGTGCCAGCAGTTTATTCGGGGGGAACACAGATACGCAGTATTTT
CASSLFGGNTDTQYF
>TRBJ1-2|TRBD1|.|TRBV7-9
TGTGCCAGCAGCCGGGACAGGATTAACTATGGCTACACCTTC
CASSRDRINYGYTF
>TRBJ1-2|.|.|TRBV4-2
TGTGCCAGCAGCCAAGAGCCGAGTAGCGACTATGGCTACACCTTC
CASSQEPSSDYGYTF
>TRBJ1-2|.|.|TRBV12-3/TRBV12-4
TGTGCCAGCAGTTTGGCAGGGAACTATGGCTACACCTTC
CASSLAGNYGYTF
>TRBJ2-2|.|.|TRBV9
TGTGCCAGCAGCGTCAAGGAGGGGAGGTTCGCCGGGGAGCTGTTTTTT
CASSVKEGRFAGELFF
>TRBJ1-5|.|.|TRBV16
TGTGCCAGCAGCTACTCTGGCAGCGGTGAGCCCCAGCATTTT
CASSYSGSGEPQHF
>TRBJ2-7|TRBD2|.|TRBV3-1/TRBV3-2
TGTGCCAGCAGCCAAATACTAGCGGGGGACGGCGGCGAGCAGTACTTC
CASSQILAGDGGEQYF